What follows is one T cell receptor beta chain and its context. It has no known antigen specificity. No base qualities exist here, and no much larger clone lies one base off it. The CDR3 covers 15 residues, taking in both the cysteine and the phenylalanine. Of all the DNA, just the CDR3 is kept, 45 bases in frame from base 1. CDR1 and CDR2 (MGHDK, SYGVNS) derive from the germline V gene. Trimming leaves V shorter by 4 bases and J shorter by 6 bases, with the junction holding 9 bases beyond the gene matches. The sample belongs to a study of long-term antiretroviral therapy in people with HIV (dated by TCRdb to the early 2020s). About the full investigation: Collection of the earliest samples took place about a decade ahead of the 2015 WHO recommendation for immediate ART, at a time when ART was typically delayed until CD4 counts fell. Among the 30 to 35 participants with HIV, more than ten were female. No cross-contamination during QIAcube processing was seen in test extractions of a monoclonal T-cell line run alongside 33 polyclonal samples. The cohort contributed under 200 cryopreserved PBMC samples from about 30 adults with confirmed HIV infection, collected serially over a mean of around six years (range 1-12). A retrospective serial study tested whether ART initiation and durable HIV suppression were associated with changes in peripheral blood TRB repertoire composition and diversity. Study-wide conclusions, independent of this receptor: Because pre-ART samples had limited cell numbers, profiling was done on unsorted PBMC rather than on sorted CD4+ and CD8+ T cells. Samples dated from about 2003 to 2018, and the ART regimens used may be less effective than current ones. Starting ART was linked to a significant rise in TRB diversity, yet even with long-term ART the diversity remained significantly lower than in transplant donor controls. Narrower CDR3 length ranges were observed in HIV repertoires than in controls, and an antigen-experienced repertoire with only a slight naive shift after ART was suggested by the network structure. Inferences about post-ART repertoire changes are limited because no data were available on ART adherence, viral resistance or therapy changes. Because PBMC availability was limited, only the TCR beta chain was sequenced, with no alpha chain pairing. The repertoire was dominated across all time points by expanded TRB clones identified before ART initiation, although this dominance was seen to fluctuate and to decrease in many PLHIV after ART.

To be included, a participant needed at least one PBMC sample from before ART initiation plus at least two post-ART samples. All participants with HIV were treated in the United States of America. Cryopreserved samples of 1-10 million PBMC were thawed and washed before DNA extraction. At the time of the earliest PBMC sample, participants with HIV were aged between roughly 20 and 54 years. PBMC samples were contributed by each participant from 1-4 timepoints before ART initiation and 2-8 timepoints after ART initiation, with a median of 7 samples. Serial HIV viral load, CD4+ T-cell count, ART history and demographic data were obtained for every participant. Genomic DNA was extracted from unsorted PBMC with a Qiagen kit on a QIAcube, with processing performed in batches of 12 samples. The immunoSEQ hsTCRB v3.0 assay was used at survey level resolution to sequence the TRB variable region. The target sequencing depth for TRB was about 40,000-50,000 T-cell genomes per sample. TRB libraries were pooled and sequenced on an Illumina MiSeq using a v3 150-cycle kit. The authors processed their data as follows. Analysis of repertoires was carried out in R inside a reproducible Nextflow workflow spanning QC, data transformation and analysis. Custom analyses were implemented in LymphoSeq2, an R package for AIRR-Seq data exploration. After excluding a few samples that yielded fewer than 5000 total TRB sequences, 150 to 200 HIV repertoires remained for analysis. Among the 188 retained HIV repertoires, 55 to 60 were collected before ART initiation and 129 were collected after ART initiation. Repertoires were downsampled to 5000 TRB nucleotide sequences, and summary statistics were averaged over 100 downsampling iterations. Only TRB sequences with CDR3 regions of at least seven amino acids were retained for analysis. Diversity was assessed using a clonality score derived from Shannon entropy and using the Gini coefficient. In the repertoire networks, any two of the top 5000 CDR3 amino acid sequences were connected whenever the two sequences differed by an edit distance of one. For TRB CDR3 amino acid sequences, antigen specificity groups and MHC restriction were predicted with GLIPH2. CDR3 amino acid sequences were matched against VDJdb and McPAS-TCR to flag known CMV, EBV, HIV or tissue antigen associations. Pre-ART, post-ART and control groups were compared with Wilcoxon signed-rank tests and Holm-Bonferroni correction. The immuneACCESS repertoire file appears here via TCRdb, limited to in-frame rearrangements. These files lack a portion of the clones; in checked studies, under half of the deficit traces to unresolved V genes, and the cause of the others is not known. V, J and clone size derive from that table, while D and trimming were established from the DNA sequence. This sample has tens of thousands of clones in its table, and approximately 82% of those were observed once. Approximately 4.6% of the sample is in the top ten clones.

The source is a young man with HIV. Material: unsorted PBMCs, obtained 0.5 years after starting antiretroviral therapy. Recombination connected TRBV25-1 to TRBJ1-1; 9 nucleotides in the junction match TRBD1. The CDR3 protein: CASSGSGTGRSEAFF. The nucleotide sequence reads as follows: TGTGCCAGCAGTGGATCGGGGACAGGGAGGTCTGAAGCTTTCTTT.